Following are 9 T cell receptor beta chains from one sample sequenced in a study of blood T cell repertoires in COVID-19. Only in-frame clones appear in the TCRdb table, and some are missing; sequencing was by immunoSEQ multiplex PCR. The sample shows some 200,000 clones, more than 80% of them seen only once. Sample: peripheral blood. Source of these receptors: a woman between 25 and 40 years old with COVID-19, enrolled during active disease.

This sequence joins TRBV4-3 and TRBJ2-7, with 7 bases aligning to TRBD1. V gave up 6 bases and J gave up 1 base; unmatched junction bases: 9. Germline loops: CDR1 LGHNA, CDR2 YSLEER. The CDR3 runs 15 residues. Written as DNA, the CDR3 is TGCGCCAGCAGTACGGCCACAGGGGATTCCTACGAGCAGTACTTC. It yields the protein CASSTATGDSYEQYF.

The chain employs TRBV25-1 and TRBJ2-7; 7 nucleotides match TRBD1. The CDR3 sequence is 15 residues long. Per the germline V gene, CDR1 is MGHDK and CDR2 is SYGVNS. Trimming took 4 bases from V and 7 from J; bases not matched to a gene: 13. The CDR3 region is CASSAPGQITGEQYF. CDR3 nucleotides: TGTGCCAGCAGTGCCCCGGGACAGATAACGGGAGAGCAGTACTTC.

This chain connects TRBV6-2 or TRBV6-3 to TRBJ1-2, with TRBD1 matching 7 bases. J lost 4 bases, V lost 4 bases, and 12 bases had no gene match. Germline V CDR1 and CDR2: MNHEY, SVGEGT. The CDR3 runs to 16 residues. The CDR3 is CASSWNRDSGIYGYTF. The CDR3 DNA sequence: TGTGCCAGCAGTTGGAACCGGGACAGCGGCATCTATGGCTACACCTTC.

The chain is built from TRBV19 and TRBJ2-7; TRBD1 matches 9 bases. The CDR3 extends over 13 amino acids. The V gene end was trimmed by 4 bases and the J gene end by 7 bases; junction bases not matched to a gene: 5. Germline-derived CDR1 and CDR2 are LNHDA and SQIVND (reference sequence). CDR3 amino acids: CASSKQGAGEQYF. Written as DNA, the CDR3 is TGTGCCAGTAGTAAACAGGGGGCTGGGGAGCAGTACTTC.

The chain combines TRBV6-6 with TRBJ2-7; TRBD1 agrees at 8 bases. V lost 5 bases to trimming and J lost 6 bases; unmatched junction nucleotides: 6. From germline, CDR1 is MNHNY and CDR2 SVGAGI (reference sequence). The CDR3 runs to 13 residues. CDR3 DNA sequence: TGTGCCAGCAGTCCCCCGACAGGGGTCGAGCAGTACTTC. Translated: CASSPPTGVEQYF.

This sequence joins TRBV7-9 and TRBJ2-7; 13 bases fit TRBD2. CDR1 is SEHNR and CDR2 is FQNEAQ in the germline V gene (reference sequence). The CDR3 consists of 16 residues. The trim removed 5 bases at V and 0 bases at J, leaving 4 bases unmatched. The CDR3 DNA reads TGTGCCAGCAGCGAACGGACTAGCGGGAGCTCCTACGAGCAGTACTTC. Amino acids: CASSERTSGSSYEQYF.

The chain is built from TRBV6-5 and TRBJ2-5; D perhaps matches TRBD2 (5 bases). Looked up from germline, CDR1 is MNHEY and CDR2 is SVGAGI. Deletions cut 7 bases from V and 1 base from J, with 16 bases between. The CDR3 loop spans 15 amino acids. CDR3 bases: TGTGCCAGCACAACGGGCCCAAGCGGCCAAGAGACCCAGTACTTC. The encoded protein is CASTTGPSGQETQYF.

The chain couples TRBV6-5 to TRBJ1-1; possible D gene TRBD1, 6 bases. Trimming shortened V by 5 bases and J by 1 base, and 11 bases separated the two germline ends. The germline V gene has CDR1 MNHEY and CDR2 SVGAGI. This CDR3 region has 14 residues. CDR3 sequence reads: CASSLPGQNTEAFF. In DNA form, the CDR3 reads TGTGCCAGCAGTCTGCCGGGACAGAACACTGAAGCTTTCTTT.

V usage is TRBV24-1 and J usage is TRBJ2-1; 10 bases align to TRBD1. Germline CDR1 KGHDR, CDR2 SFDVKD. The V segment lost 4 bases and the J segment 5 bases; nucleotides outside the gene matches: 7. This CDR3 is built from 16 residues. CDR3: CATSDPRDRGDNEQFF. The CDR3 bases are TGTGCCACCAGTGACCCCCGGGACAGGGGCGACAATGAGCAGTTCTTC.